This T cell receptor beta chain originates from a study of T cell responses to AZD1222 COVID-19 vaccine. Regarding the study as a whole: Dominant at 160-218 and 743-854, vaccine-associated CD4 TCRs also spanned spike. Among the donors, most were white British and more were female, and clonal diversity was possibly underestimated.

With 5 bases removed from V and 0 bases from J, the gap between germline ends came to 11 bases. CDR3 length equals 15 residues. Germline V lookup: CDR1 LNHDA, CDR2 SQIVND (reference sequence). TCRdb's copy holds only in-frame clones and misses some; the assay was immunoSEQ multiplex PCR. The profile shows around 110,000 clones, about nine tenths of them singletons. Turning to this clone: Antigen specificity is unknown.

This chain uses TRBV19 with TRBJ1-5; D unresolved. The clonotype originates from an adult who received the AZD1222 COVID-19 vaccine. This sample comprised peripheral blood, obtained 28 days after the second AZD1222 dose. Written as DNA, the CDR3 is TGTGCCAGTAGTGCCCAGTCCGATAGCAATCAGCCCCAGCATTTT. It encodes CASSAQSDSNQPQHF.